The clone carrying this T cell receptor beta chain showed up just a few times. This record belongs to a study of technical replicates of blood from several donors. Profiling relied on immunoSEQ multiplex PCR, and the TCRdb table lists in-frame clones only, not all of them. The top ten clones hold 4.5% to 5.5% of a sample with 60,000 to 80,000 clones, about 88% of them seen once. V was trimmed by 1 base and J by 0 bases, leaving 6 bases between them. The V gene's germline CDR1 is LNHNV and CDR2 YYDKDF (reference sequence). The CDR3 totals 14 residues. This rearrangement joins TRBV15 to TRBJ1-2; unclear D gene. The source is a human donor in good health. Some clones in this sample may be carry-over from other donors' samples. The sample consisted of PBMCs. CDR3 in DNA: TGTGCCACCAGCAGAGGGGGAGCTAACTATGGCTACACCTTC. It specifies CATSRGGANYGYTF.